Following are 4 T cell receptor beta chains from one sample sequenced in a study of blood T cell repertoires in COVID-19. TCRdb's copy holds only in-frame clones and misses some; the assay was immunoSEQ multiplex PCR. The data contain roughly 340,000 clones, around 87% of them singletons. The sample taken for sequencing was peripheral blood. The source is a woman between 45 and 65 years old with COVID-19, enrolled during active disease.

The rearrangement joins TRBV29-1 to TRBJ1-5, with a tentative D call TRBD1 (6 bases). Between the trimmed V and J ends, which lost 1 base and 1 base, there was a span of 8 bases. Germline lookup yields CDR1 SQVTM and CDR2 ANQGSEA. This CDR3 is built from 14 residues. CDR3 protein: CSVEVGASNQPQHF. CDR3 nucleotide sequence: TGCAGCGTTGAAGTGGGGGCGAGCAATCAGCCCCAGCATTTT.

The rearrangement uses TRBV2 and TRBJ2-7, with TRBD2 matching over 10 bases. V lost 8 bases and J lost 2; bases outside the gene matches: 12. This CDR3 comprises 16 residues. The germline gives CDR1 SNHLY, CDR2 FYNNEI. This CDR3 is CASLGRLAGTTYEQYF. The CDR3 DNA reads TGTGCCAGCTTGGGGCGACTAGCGGGCACAACCTACGAGCAGTACTTC.

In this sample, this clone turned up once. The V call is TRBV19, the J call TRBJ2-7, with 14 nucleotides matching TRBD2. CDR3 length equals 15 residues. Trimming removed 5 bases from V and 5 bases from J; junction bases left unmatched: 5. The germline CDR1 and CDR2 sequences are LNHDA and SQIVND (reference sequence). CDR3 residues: CASSSLGLAGDEQYF. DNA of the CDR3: TGTGCCAGTAGTTCATTGGGACTAGCGGGAGACGAGCAGTACTTC.

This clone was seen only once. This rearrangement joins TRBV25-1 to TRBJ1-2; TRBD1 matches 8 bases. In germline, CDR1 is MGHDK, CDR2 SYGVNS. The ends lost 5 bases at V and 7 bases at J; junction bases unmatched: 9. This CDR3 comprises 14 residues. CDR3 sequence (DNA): TGTGCCAGCAGTACAATCACAGGGGGACGTGGCTACACCTTC. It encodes CASSTITGGRGYTF.